The 8 T cell receptor beta chains below all came from one sample that was sequenced in a study of OX40 agonist ivuxolimab in advanced cancers. Here immunoSEQ multiplex PCR was the method, and the copy in TCRdb shows in-frame clones only, minus some. The sample holds about 79,000 clones; around 94% are singletons and the top ten take 9.6%. Sequencing was performed on CD4+ or CD8+ T cells sorted from blood, taken in a trial of the OX40 agonist ivuxolimab. The receptors shown here come from an adult with an advanced solid tumor such as melanoma, head and neck, liver or kidney cancer.

J is TRBJ2-3 and V is TRBV9; 9 positions agree with TRBD2. J lost 3 bases, V lost 0 bases, and 8 bases had no gene match. This CDR3 is 17 amino acids long. From germline, CDR1 is SGDLS and CDR2 YYNGEE. Here the CDR3 reads CASSVEGASGVTDTQYF. CDR3 coding DNA: TGTGCCAGCAGCGTAGAAGGGGCTAGCGGGGTGACAGATACGCAGTATTTT.

The chain has TRBV15 and TRBJ1-1, with 7 positions matching TRBD1. V was pared by 0 bases and J by 4 bases, with 5 bases of the junction left unmatched. The CDR3 sequence is 15 residues long. Per the germline V gene, CDR1 is LNHNV and CDR2 is YYDKDF (reference sequence). The DNA for the CDR3 is TGTGCCACCAGCAGAGAATCAGGGGGGGGCACTGAAGCTTTCTTT. Protein: CATSRESGGGTEAFF.

The count of this clone is one. V and J are TRBV14 and TRBJ1-1; possibly TRBD1 for D (6 bases). V was cut by 3 bases and J by 0 bases, with 17 bases left in between. The CDR3 is 17 amino acids. Germline V gene lookup returns CDR1 SGHDN and CDR2 FVKESK. Here the CDR3 reads CASSHYYGGPLNTEAFF. DNA for the CDR3: TGTGCCAGCAGCCACTACTACGGGGGCCCCTTGAACACTGAAGCTTTCTTT.

This chain connects TRBV7-7 to TRBJ2-5, with 7 bases identical to TRBD1. The J call may be wrong; the DNA end is better matched by TRBJ2-7. Per germline, CDR1 SSHAT and CDR2 FNYEAQ (reference sequence). The CDR3 has 19 residues. CDR3 sequence reads: CASSESSGKRGRKVGEQYF. CDR3 in DNA: TGTGCCAGCAGTGAGAGTTCGGGGAAAAGGGGGCGGAAGGTGGGCGAGCAGTACTTC.

The V and J genes are TRBV10-1 and TRBJ2-7, with D possibly matching TRBD1 (5 bases). In germline, CDR1 is WNHNN, CDR2 SYGVQD (reference sequence). V was shortened by 4 bases and J by 3 bases, with 10 bases between the two germline ends. The CDR3 length is 13 residues. The CDR3 DNA reads TGCGCCAGCAGTGGACAGAACAGCTACGAGCAGTACTTC. It encodes CASSGQNSYEQYF.

Here the CDR3 DNA reads TGTGCCAGCAGCCCCCTCGACAGAGGGACTAGCACAGATACGCAGTATTTT. It translates to CASSPLDRGTSTDTQYF. This rearrangement joins TRBV7-9 to TRBJ2-3; weak D call: TRBD2 (6 bases). Germline CDR1 reads SEHNR; CDR2 reads FQNEAQ (reference sequence). V lost 5 bases and J lost 0, with 18 bases in between. This CDR3 has 17 residues.

The chain links TRBV28 to TRBJ1-2; 9 bases align to TRBD1. The CDR3 is made up of 17 amino acids. Germline trimming cut 4 bases from V and 8 bases from J; bases unmatched to any gene: 17. Germline lookup yields CDR1 MDHEN and CDR2 SYDVKM. The CDR3 loop is CASSSPRVDRGIEGYTF. The CDR3 DNA reads TGTGCCAGCAGTTCCCCCCGGGTCGACAGGGGGATCGAGGGCTACACCTTC.

This rearrangement joins TRBV27 to TRBJ2-7, with 11 positions matching TRBD2. The CDR3 has 15 amino acids. J gave up 0 bases and V 5 bases, and 3 bases lay outside the gene matches. Germline V gene sequence: CDR1 MNHEY, CDR2 SMNVEV (reference sequence). CDR3 DNA: TGTGCCAGCAGTCCACTAGCGGGAGACTCCTACGAGCAGTACTTC. Protein: CASSPLAGDSYEQYF.